Reported below is one TCR beta chain. What antigen it recognizes has not been identified. No base quality values were provided; no much bigger clone lies one nucleotide off. The treatment or condition label of this sample denotes: some 20 received Ad26.COV2.S at low or high dose, single or two shots; about 5 received placebo; per-sample allocation not given. Repertoires of vaccine and placebo recipients were sequenced from samples collected on day 63 after the first injection. In Cohort 1b, around 25 adults aged 18-55 years were enrolled at a single site in Boston, USA, between 29 July and 7 August 2020. Ad26.COV2.S was a replication-incompetent adenovirus type 26 vector that expressed a prefusion-stabilized SARS-CoV-2 spike protein derived from the original Wuhan strain. This sample was taken from a study of Ad26.COV2.S vaccination and SARS-CoV-2 variants (dated by TCRdb to about 2021). In terms of the full investigation: Donors in the vaccine arm were drawn from COV1001, a multicentre, randomized, double-blind, placebo-controlled phase I-IIa trial testing Ad26.COV2.S in healthy adults. Ad26.COV2.S was administered intramuscularly at a dose of 5x10^10 or 1x10^11 viral particles, either as one shot or as two shots given 56 days apart. The specificity and breadth of SARS-CoV-2-reactive T cell receptors after Ad26.COV2.S vaccination were assessed by TCRbeta repertoire sequencing. The TCR-sequenced set comprised roughly 30 samples: approximately 19 Ad26.COV2.S vaccine recipients, 5 placebo recipients and 8 SARS-CoV-2 convalescent individuals. Trial participants were randomized into five groups of five: low-dose or high-dose Ad26.COV2.S given once or twice, or placebo on both occasions. Investigators did not know the trial group allocation while performing experiments and assessing outcomes.

The study at large found these results: Comparing responses between vaccine doses or regimens was not something the study was powered to do. Spike-specific TCR breadth was higher in Ad26.COV2.S recipients than in placebo recipients (P = 0.0014). After vaccination, substantial breadth of spike-specific CD8+ and CD4+ T cell responses was reported. The authors noted that the TCR breadth and depth analyses may have underestimated total T cell responses. Comparable non-spike TCR breadth was observed between vaccine and placebo recipients, consistent with only spike being contained in the vaccine.

The immunoSEQ Assay was the method used to sequence TCRbeta CDR3 regions. After extraction, genomic DNA underwent amplification by bias-controlled multiplex PCR, followed by high-throughput sequencing. As for the authors' bioinformatics: To quantify the absolute abundance of every unique TCRbeta CDR3 region, sequences were collapsed and filtered. T cell fraction was estimated by normalizing TCRbeta template counts to usable DNA, with usable DNA measured through amplification of reference genes found in all nucleated cells. Repertoire TCRs were annotated as SARS-CoV-2-specific when V gene, CDR3 amino acid sequence and J gene were exactly matched to a known reactive TCR set. MIRA supplied the reference SARS-CoV-2 TCR set, which was filtered for enrichment in COVID-19-positive ImmuneCODE repertoires so that public or cross-reactive TCRs were removed. Using the MIRA antigens, annotated TCRs were further analysed by specific ORF or by position within an ORF. Breadth was defined as the number of annotated unique rearrangements divided by the total number of unique productive rearrangements, and depth was defined as the summed frequency of the annotated unique rearrangements. Two-sided Wilcoxon rank-sum tests were used to compare TCR breadth between groups. The immuneACCESS repertoire file appears here via TCRdb, limited to in-frame rearrangements. These files lack a portion of the clones; in checked studies, under half of the deficit traces to unresolved V genes, and the cause of the others is not known. That table supplies the V and J calls and clone size; D and trimming were determined from the DNA. For this sample the table gives over 200,000 clones, of which 70% to 90% were detected only once. The top ten hold approximately 12% of the sample.

A distance of 13 bases separates the germline ends of V and J, which lose 5 bases and 2 bases respectively. Taken from cysteine to phenylalanine, the CDR3 has 15 residues. The sequence is cut down to CDR3 DNA, 45 bases in frame from base 1. CDR1 SNHLY and CDR2 FYNNEI were looked up in the germline V gene. The sequence came from a person between 18 and 65 years old who received the Ad26.COV2.S COVID-19 vaccine or a placebo. The sequence links TRBV2 to TRBJ1-5; the D gene is perhaps TRBD1, from 6 matching bases. The sample was peripheral blood, taken in a trial of Ad26.COV2.S vaccine versus placebo. CDR3 loop: CASSSTGSGNQPQHF. The nucleotides read TGTGCCAGCAGTTCGACAGGTTCTGGCAATCAGCCCCAGCATTTT.